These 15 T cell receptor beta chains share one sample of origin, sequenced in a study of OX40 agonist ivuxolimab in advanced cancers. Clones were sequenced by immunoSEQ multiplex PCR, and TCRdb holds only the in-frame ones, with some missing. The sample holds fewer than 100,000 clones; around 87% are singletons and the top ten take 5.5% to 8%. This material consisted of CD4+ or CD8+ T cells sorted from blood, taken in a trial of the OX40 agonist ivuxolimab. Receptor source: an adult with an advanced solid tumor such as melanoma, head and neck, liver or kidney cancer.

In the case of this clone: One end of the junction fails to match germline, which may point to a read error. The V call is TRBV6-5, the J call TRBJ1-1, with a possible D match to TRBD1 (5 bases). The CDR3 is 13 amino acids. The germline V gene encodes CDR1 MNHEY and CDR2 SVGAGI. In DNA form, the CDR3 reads TGTGCCAGCAGTAGGGCAGGGAACTCTGAAGCTTTCTTT. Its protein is CASSRAGNSEAFF.

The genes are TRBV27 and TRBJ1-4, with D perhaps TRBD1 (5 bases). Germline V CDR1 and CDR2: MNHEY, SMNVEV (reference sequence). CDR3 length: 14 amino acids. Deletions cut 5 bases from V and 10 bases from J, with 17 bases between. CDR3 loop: CASSPTGTLRKLFF. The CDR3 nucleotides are TGTGCCAGCAGTCCAACCGGGACCCTGAGAAAACTGTTTTTT.

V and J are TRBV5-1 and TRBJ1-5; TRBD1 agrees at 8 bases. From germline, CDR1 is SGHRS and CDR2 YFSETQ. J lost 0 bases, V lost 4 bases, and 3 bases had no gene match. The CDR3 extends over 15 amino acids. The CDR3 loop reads CASSRTGNSNQPQHF. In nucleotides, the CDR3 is TGCGCCAGCAGCAGGACAGGGAATAGCAATCAGCCCCAGCATTTT.

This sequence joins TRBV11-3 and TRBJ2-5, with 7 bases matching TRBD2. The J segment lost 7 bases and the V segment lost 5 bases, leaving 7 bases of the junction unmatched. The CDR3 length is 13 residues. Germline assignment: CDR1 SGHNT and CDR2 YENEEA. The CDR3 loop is CASSAGSGGTQYF. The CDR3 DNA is TGTGCCAGCAGCGCGGGGTCGGGGGGGACCCAGTACTTC.

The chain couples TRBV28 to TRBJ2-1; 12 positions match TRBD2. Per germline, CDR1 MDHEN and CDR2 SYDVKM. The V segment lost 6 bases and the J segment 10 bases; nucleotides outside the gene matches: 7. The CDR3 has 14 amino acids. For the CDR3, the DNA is TGTGCCAGCAGGCTAGCGGGGGGGTCGAGGGAGCAGTTCTTC. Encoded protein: CASRLAGGSREQFF.

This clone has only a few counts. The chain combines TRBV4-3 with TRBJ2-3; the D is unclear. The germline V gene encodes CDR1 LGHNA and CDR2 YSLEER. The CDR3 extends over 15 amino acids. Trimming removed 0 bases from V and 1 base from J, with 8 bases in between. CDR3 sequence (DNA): TGCGCCAGCAGCCAAGATCGAGGTGGCACAGATACGCAGTATTTT. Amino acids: CASSQDRGGTDTQYF.

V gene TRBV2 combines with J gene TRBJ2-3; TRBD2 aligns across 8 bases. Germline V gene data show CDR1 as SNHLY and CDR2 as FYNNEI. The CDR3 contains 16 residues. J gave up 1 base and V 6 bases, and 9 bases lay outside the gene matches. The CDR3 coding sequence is TGTGCCAGCAGCTTCGCGCGGGGGGCTGGCACAGATACGCAGTATTTT. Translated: CASSFARGAGTDTQYF. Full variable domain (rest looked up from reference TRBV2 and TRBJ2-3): EPEVTQTPSHQVTQMGQEVILRCVPISNHLYFYWYRQILGQKVEFLVSFYNNEISEKSEIFDDQFSVERPDGSNFTLKIRSTKLEDSAMYFCASSFARGAGTDTQYFGPGTRLTVL.

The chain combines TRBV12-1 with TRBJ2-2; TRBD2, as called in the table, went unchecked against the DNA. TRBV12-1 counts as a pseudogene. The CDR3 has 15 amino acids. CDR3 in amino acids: CASPPLEPSTGELFF. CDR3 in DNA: TGTGCCAGCCCCCCCCTGGAGCCGAGCACCGGGGAGCTGTTTTTT.

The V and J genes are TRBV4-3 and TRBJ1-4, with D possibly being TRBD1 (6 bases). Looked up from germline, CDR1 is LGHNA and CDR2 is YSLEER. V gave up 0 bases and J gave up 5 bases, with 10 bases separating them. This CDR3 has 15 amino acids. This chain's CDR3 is CASSQEGRGNEKLFF. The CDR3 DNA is TGCGCCAGCAGCCAAGAGGGCAGGGGAAATGAAAAACTGTTTTTT.

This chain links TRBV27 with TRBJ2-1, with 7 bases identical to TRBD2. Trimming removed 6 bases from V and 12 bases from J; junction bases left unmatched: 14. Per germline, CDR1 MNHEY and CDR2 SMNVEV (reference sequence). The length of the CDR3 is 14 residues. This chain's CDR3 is CASSSWASGHGQFF. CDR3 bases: TGTGCCAGCAGCTCCTGGGCTAGCGGCCACGGGCAGTTCTTC.

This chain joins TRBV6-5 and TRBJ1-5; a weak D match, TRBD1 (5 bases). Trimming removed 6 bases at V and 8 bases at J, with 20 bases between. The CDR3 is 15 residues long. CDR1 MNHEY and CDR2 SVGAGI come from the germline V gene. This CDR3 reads CASSSLGGHGEPQHF. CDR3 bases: TGTGCCAGCAGCTCCTTGGGCGGACATGGGGAGCCCCAGCATTTT.

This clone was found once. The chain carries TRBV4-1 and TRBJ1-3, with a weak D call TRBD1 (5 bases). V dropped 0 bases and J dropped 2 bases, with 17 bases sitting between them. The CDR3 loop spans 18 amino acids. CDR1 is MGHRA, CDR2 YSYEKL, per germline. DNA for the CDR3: TGCGCCAGCAGCCAAGAAAGGAAGGAGGGACTTGCTGGAAACACCATATATTTT. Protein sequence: CASSQERKEGLAGNTIYF.

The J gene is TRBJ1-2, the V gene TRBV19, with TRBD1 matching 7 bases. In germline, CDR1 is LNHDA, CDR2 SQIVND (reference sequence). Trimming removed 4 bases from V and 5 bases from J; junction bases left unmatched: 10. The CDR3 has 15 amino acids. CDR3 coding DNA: TGTGCCAGTAGTACTCCCGGGACAGCGACATATGGCTACACCTTC. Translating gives CASSTPGTATYGYTF.

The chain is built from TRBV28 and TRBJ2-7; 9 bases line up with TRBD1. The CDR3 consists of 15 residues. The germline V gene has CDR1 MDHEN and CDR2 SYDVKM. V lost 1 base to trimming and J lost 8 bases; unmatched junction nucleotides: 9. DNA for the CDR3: TGTGCCAGCAGTTTATCGTCCGGGACAGGGCTTAAGCAGTACTTC. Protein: CASSLSSGTGLKQYF.

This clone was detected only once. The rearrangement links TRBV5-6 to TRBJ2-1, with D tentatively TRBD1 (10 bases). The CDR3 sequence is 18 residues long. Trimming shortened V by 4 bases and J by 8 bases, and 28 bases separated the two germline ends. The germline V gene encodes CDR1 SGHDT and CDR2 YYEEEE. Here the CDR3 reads CASSKPGQGIAGVYEQFF. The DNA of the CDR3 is TGTGCCAGCAGCAAACCGGGACAGGGGATAGCGGGAGTATATGAGCAGTTCTTC.